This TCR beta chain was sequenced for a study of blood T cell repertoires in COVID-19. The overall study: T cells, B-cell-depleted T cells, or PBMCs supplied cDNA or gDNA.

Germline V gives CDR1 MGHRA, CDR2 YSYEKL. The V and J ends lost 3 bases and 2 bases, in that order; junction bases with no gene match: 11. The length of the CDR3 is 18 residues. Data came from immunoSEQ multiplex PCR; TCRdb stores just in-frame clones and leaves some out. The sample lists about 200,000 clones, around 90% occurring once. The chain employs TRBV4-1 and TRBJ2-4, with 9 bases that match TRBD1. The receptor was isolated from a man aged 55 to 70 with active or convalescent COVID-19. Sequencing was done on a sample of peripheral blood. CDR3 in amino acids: CASSQGGTGPTTKNIQYF. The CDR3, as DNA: TGCGCCAGCAGCCAGGGGGGGACAGGGCCTACCACCAAAAACATTCAGTACTTC.